The T cell receptor beta chain under discussion was sequenced for a study of T cells in tumors after PD-1 blockade. Study at large: Daily vismodegib 150 mg continued in a subset of anti-PD-1-treated patients.

Study conclusions and caveats: Most post-therapy expanded exhausted CD8+ clones were new, undetected before treatment. Blood contained approximately 41% of the tumor's TCR clonotypes.

Tumor or blood genomic DNA was sequenced, with inputs of about 600 ng to 6,500 ng. Sequenced by immunoSEQ multiplex PCR; TCRdb stores in-frame clones only, minus some. In the table there are 600 or so clones, under 80% of which are singletons. Concerning this clone: Its cognate antigen is unknown. Sequence at one end of the junction differs from germline and may be a read error.

The CDR3 loop spans 8 amino acids. From germline, CDR1 is DFQATT and CDR2 SNEGSKA (reference sequence). The TCR originated in a human donor with basal cell carcinoma. The chain couples TRBV20-1 to TRBJ2-3, with 8 bases fitting TRBD2. The material sequenced was tumor tissue, taken after anti-PD-1 treatment. The CDR3 sequence: CSAGRTSF. CDR3 DNA sequence: TGCAGTGCCGGCCGGACTAGCTTT.